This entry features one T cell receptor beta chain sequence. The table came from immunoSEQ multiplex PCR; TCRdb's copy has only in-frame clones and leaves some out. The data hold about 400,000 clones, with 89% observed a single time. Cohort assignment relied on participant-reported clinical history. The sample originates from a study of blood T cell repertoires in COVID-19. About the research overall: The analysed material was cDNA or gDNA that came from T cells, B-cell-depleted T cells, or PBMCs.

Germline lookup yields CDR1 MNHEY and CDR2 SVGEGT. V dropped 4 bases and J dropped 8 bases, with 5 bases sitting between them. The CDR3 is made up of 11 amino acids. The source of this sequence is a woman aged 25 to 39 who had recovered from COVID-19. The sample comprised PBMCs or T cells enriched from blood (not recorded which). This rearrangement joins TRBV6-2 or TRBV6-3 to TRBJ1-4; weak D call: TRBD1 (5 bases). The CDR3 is CASSWGEKLFF. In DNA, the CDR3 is TGTGCCAGCAGTTGGGGCGAAAAACTGTTTTTT.